This is a list of T cell receptor beta chains from one sample in a study of OX40 agonist ivuxolimab in advanced cancers. Only in-frame clones appear in the TCRdb table, and some are missing; sequencing was by immunoSEQ multiplex PCR. The table records 85,000 to 95,000 clones, 75% to 95% of them present only once. This specimen was CD4+ or CD8+ T cells sorted from blood, taken in a trial of the OX40 agonist ivuxolimab. Every receptor here comes from an adult with an advanced solid tumor such as melanoma, head and neck, liver or kidney cancer. Both conserved end residues are part of each CDR3. The D gene is left open where the match is weak. Some rows have no size entry. The others give once, few or many, or a class for an expanded clone.

clone_size | d_call | j_call | v_call | cdr3_nt | cdr3_aa
medium-sized | NA | TRBJ2-7 | TRBV25-1 | TGTGCCAGCAGTGAATACCTGCGGGACGAGCAGTACTTC | CASSEYLRDEQYF
NA | TRBD1 | TRBJ2-7 | TRBV6-5 | TGTGCCAGCAGTTACAGCCGGGACAGGTACTACGAGCAGTACTTC | CASSYSRDRYYEQYF
NA | TRBD1 | TRBJ1-2 | TRBV28 | TGTGCCAGCACCGGGACAGGGGGCCAAATCTATGGCTACACCTTC | CASTGTGGQIYGYTF
NA | NA | TRBJ2-7 | TRBV28 | TGTGCCAGCAGTTTTGACGGAGGGGCCTACGAGCAGTACTTC | CASSFDGGAYEQYF
NA | NA | TRBJ1-3 | TRBV27 | TGTGCCAGCAGTTTAAGAGTAGGCGACACCATATATTTT | CASSLRVGDTIYF
NA | NA | TRBJ1-2 | TRBV19 | TGTGCCAGTAGGACCAGTGGGACTTCCAACTATGGCTACACCTTC | CASRTSGTSNYGYTF
NA | TRBD2 | TRBJ2-2 | TRBV28 | TGTGCCAGCAGCATAGCCAGCGGGAGCCGTACCGGGGAGCTGTTTTTT | CASSIASGSRTGELFF
NA | TRBD2 | TRBJ2-3 | TRBV30 | TGTGCCTGGAGTGAACTAGCGGTTAGCACAGATACGCAGTATTTT | CAWSELAVSTDTQYF
once | NA | TRBJ1-6 | TRBV27 | TGTGCCAGCAGTTTGAGTAGGTCTAATTCACCCCTCCACTTT | CASSLSRSNSPLHF
NA | NA | TRBJ2-7 | TRBV2 | TGTGCCAGCAGTGGCGTGACAGTCTCCTACGAGCAGTACTTC | CASSGVTVSYEQYF
NA | TRBD1 | TRBJ1-2 | TRBV28 | TGTGCCAGCAGTTCTGGGACAGAGCCCTATGGCTACACCTTC | CASSSGTEPYGYTF
NA | TRBD1 | TRBJ2-7 | TRBV11-1 | TGTGCCAGCAGCCTAGACAGGGGCGGCGAGCAGTACTTC | CASSLDRGGEQYF
NA | NA | TRBJ2-2 | TRBV9 | TGTGCCAGCAGCGTCCAGCGACAGAACACCGGGGAGCTGTTTTTT | CASSVQRQNTGELFF
NA | NA | TRBJ1-1 | TRBV5-1 | TGCGCCAGCAGCTTGGATCAGGGGACCACTGAAGCTTTCTTT | CASSLDQGTTEAFF